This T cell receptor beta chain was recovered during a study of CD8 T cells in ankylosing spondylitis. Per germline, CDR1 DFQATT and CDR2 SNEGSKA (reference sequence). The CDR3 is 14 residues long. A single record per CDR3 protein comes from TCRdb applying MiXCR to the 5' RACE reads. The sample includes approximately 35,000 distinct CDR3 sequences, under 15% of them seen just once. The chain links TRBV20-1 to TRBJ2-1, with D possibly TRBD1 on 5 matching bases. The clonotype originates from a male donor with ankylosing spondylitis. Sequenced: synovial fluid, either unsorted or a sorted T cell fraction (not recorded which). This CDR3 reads CSWGLAADYNEQFF. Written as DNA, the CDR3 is TGCAGCTGGGGCCTGGCTGCGGACTACAATGAGCAGTTCTTC.